A selection of T cell receptor beta chains follows, all from one sample in a study of CD8 T cells in Susac syndrome. TCRdb passed the immunoSEQ multiplex PCR reads through MiXCR, listing each CDR3 protein once. This table holds roughly 130,000 distinct CDR3 sequences, about 95% found once. The specimen was CD4+ T cells from PBMCs. The receptors were sampled from a human donor in good health. The CDR3 runs from the conserved cysteine through the conserved F or W. Each record gives: D gene, clone size, J gene, V gene, CDR3 protein, CDR3 DNA. The D gene is left open where the match is weak. A clone size is listed for some rows: how often the clone was seen (once, few, many), or a class if it is expanded.

>.|.|TRBJ2-3|TRBV19
CATRRGDTQYF
TGTGCCACCCGAAGGGGAGATACGCAGTATTTT
>TRBD2|.|TRBJ2-5|TRBV20-1
CSARDVTSGSGETQYF
TGCAGTGCTAGAGATGTGACTAGCGGGAGTGGGGAGACCCAGTACTTC
>.|once|TRBJ2-5|TRBV6-2/TRBV6-3
CASTSGLQETQYF
TGTGCCAGCACCTCCGGCTTACAAGAGACCCAGTACTTC
>TRBD2|.|TRBJ2-1|TRBV30
CAWNEGGAYNEQFF
TGTGCCTGGAATGAGGGAGGGGCCTACAATGAGCAGTTCTTC
>.|.|TRBJ2-1|TRBV20-1
CSAPTSGRSSYNEQFF
TGCAGTGCCCCAACCAGCGGCCGAAGCTCCTACAATGAGCAGTTCTTC
>TRBD2|once|TRBJ2-5|TRBV7-2
CASSSGGAGPTQYF
TGTGCCAGCAGCTCGGGTGGAGCGGGGCCGACCCAGTACTTC
>TRBD2|.|TRBJ2-5|TRBV4-1
CASSQTSAQETQYF
TGCGCCAGCAGCCAGACTAGCGCCCAAGAGACCCAGTACTTC
>TRBD1|.|TRBJ2-5|TRBV7-2
CASSSDRGEGTQYF
TGTGCCAGCAGCTCAGACAGGGGAGAAGGGACCCAGTACTTC
>.|.|TRBJ1-2|TRBV28
CASSLGVEYGYTF
TGTGCCAGCAGTTTAGGGGTTGAATATGGCTACACCTTC
>.|.|TRBJ1-1|TRBV29-1
CSVEGAFF
TGCAGCGTTGAAGGAGCTTTCTTT
>.|.|TRBJ2-7|TRBV25-1
CASSDAGVSEQYF
TGTGCCAGCAGTGATGCAGGGGTGAGCGAGCAGTACTTC
>.|.|TRBJ2-7|TRBV15
CATSRDSSNFYEQYF
TGTGCCACCAGCAGAGATTCTAGCAACTTTTACGAGCAGTACTTC
>.|.|TRBJ2-5|TRBV7-2
CASSPQRLAETQYF
TGTGCCAGCAGCCCCCAGCGGTTGGCAGAGACCCAGTACTTC
>.|.|TRBJ1-1|TRBV29-1
CSVSAGTSNTEAFF
TGCAGCGTTTCCGCCGGGACATCAAACACTGAAGCTTTCTTT
>.|.|TRBJ2-5|TRBV29-1
CSATARGRGETQYF
TGCAGCGCTACGGCCAGGGGAAGGGGAGAGACCCAGTACTTC
>.|.|TRBJ1-1|TRBV10-2
CASSESRAQAFF
TGCGCCAGCAGTGAGTCCAGGGCCCAAGCTTTCTTT
>TRBD2|once|TRBJ2-1|TRBV5-1
CASHLSGSYNEQFF
TGCGCCAGCCATCTTAGCGGGAGCTACAATGAGCAGTTCTTC